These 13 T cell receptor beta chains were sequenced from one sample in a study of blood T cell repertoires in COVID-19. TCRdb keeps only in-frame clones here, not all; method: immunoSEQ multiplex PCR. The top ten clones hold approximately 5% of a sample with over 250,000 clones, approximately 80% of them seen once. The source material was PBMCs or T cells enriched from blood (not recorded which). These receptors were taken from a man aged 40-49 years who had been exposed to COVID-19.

This CDR3 is CATSGLSSYNEQFF. The CDR3 region has the DNA TGTGCCACCAGTGGACTAAGCTCCTACAATGAGCAGTTCTTC. The chain carries TRBV24-1 and TRBJ2-1; tentatively, D is TRBD2 (5 bases). V lost 5 bases to trimming and J lost 0 bases, with 7 bases between them. CDR3 length: 14 amino acids. Germline V gives CDR1 KGHDR, CDR2 SFDVKD.

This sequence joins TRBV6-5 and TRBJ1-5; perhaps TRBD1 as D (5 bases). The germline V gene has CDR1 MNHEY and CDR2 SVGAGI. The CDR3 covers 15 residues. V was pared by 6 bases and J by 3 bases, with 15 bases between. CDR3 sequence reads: CASRADSSPNQPQHF. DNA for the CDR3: TGTGCCAGCAGGGCCGACAGTAGCCCCAATCAGCCCCAGCATTTT.

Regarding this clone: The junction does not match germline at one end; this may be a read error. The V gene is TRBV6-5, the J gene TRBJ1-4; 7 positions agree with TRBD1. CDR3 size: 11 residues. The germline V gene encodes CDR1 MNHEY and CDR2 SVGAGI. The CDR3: CASSHDRVPNF. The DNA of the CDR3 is TGTGCCAGCAGTCACGACAGGGTTCCCAATTTT.

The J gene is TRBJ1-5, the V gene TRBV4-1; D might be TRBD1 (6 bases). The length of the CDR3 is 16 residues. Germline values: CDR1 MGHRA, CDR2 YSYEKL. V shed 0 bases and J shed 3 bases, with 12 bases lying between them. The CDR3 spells CASSQDLGTPNQPQHF. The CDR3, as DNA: TGCGCCAGCAGCCAAGATTTAGGGACACCCAATCAGCCCCAGCATTTT.

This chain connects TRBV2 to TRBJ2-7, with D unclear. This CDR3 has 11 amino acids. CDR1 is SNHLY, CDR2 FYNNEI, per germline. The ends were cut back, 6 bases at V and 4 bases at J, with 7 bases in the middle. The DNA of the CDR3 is TGTGCCAGCAGGCTACAGTACGAGCAGTACTTC. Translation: CASRLQYEQYF.

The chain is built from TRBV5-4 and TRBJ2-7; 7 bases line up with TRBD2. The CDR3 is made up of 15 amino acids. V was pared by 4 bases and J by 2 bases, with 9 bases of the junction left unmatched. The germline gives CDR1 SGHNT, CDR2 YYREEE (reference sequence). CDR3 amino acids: CASSPRAGSPYEQYF. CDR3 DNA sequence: TGTGCCAGCAGCCCGAGAGCGGGATCCCCCTACGAGCAGTACTTC.

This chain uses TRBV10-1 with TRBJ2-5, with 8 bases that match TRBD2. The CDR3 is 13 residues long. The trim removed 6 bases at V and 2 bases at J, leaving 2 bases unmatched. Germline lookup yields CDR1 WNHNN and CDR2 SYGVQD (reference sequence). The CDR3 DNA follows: TGCGCCAGCAGCGGGACTAGTCAAGAGACCCAGTACTTC. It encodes CASSGTSQETQYF.

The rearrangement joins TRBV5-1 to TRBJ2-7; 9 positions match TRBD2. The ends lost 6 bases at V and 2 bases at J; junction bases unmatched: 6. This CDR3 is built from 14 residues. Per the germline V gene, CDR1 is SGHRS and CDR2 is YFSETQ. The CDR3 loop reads CASNSGRGAYEQYF. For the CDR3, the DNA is TGCGCCAGCAATAGCGGGAGAGGGGCCTACGAGCAGTACTTC.

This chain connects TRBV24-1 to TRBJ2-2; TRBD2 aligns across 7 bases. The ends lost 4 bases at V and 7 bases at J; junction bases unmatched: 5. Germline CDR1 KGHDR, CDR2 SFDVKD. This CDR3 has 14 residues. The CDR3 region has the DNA TGTGCCACCAGTGAGCGGGAGACAATCGGGGAGCTGTTTTTT. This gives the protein CATSERETIGELFF.

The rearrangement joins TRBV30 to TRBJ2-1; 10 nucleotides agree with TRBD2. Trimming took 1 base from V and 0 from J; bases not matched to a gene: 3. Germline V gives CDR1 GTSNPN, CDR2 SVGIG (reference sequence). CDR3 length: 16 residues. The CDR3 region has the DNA TGTGCCTGGAGTGAGGCTAGCGGGAGCTCCTACAATGAGCAGTTCTTC. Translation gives CAWSEASGSSYNEQFF.

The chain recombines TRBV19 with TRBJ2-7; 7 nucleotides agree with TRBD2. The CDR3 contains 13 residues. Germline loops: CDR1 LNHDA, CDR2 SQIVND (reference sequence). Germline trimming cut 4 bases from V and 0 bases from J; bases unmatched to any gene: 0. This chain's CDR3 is CASSSGSSYEQYF. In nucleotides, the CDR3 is TGTGCCAGTAGTAGCGGGAGCTCCTACGAGCAGTACTTC.

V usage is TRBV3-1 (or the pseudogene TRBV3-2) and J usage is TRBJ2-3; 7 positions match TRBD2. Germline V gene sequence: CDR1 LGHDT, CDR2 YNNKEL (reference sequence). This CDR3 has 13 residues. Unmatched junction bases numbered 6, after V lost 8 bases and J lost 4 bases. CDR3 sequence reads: CASGSGGADTQYF. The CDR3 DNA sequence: TGTGCCAGCGGGTCGGGAGGTGCAGATACGCAGTATTTT.

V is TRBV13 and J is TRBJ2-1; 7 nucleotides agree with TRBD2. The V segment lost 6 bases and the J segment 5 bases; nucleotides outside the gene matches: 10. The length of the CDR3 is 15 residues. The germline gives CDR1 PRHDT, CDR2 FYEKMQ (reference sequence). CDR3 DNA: TGTGCCAGCAGTTCCGAGCGCGGGGGACACAATGAGCAGTTCTTC. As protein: CASSSERGGHNEQFF.